This T cell receptor beta chain comes out of a study of T cell therapy after organ transplantation. Overall study: Therapy products were autologous CMV-specific T cells, peptide-expanded for roughly 2 weeks. Findings and caveats of the study: Poor CD8+ T cell yield may explain few expansions in nonresponders. Endogenous clonotypes not in therapy products appeared after therapy alongside transferred ones.

Some clones are missing from TCRdb's copy, which holds only in-frame ones; the method was immunoSEQ multiplex PCR. Of 15,000 to 20,000 clones listed, approximately 85% are singletons. As regards this clone: Its antigen is currently unknown.

J lost 7 bases, V lost 5 bases, and 7 bases had no gene match. The CDR3 has 14 amino acids. Germline lookup yields CDR1 SGHVS and CDR2 FNYEAQ. Sample time point: 4-8 weeks after completion of therapy. This sequence was found in a human patient who had received a solid organ transplant and had CMV disease. Some of the T cells may derive from the graft donor. The rearrangement links TRBV7-6 to TRBJ2-2, with 7 bases matching TRBD1. Sample: CD8+ T cells from blood, taken after autologous CMV-specific T cell therapy. CDR3 sequence (DNA): TGTGCCAGCAGCCCCGAGGGACAGATCGGGGAGCTGTTTTTT. Residues: CASSPEGQIGELFF.